This T cell receptor beta chain comes out of a study of blood T cell repertoires in COVID-19. Study in general: The study drew acute and convalescent COVID-19 samples from the United States, Italy and Spain. T cells, B-cell-depleted T cells, or PBMCs provided the cDNA or gDNA that served as material.

CDR1 is SEHNR and CDR2 is FQNEAQ in the germline V gene (reference sequence). The junction had 11 bases not matched to a gene; V was cut back by 2 bases and J by 3 bases. This CDR3 has 17 amino acids. Methods used by the authors: Scientists estimated how many nucleated cells there were by amplifying reference gene primers. TCRdb's copy holds only in-frame clones and misses some; the assay was immunoSEQ multiplex PCR. V and J calls and clone size follow that table, whereas D and trimming were derived from the DNA. The sample has some 93,000 clones; less than 90% are singletons. This receptor was obtained from a woman older than 75 with acute or convalescent COVID-19. Source material: peripheral blood. The chain couples TRBV7-9 to TRBJ1-1; 8 nucleotides line up with TRBD1. The CDR3 loop is CASSLTGGIGYDTEAFF. The CDR3 DNA follows: TGTGCCAGCAGCTTAACAGGGGGTATAGGGTACGACACTGAAGCTTTCTTT. Combining the CDR3 with reference TRBV7-9 and TRBJ1-1 gives the whole variable domain DTGVSQNPRHKITKRGQNVTFRCDPISEHNRLYWYRQTLGQGPEFLTYFQNEAQLEKSRLLSDRFSAERPKGSFSTLEIQRTEQGDSAMYLCASSLTGGIGYDTEAFFGQGTRLTVV.